Each of the 7 T cell receptor beta chains below was sequenced from the same sample in a study of shared clonotypes between healthy human individuals. Sequencing was performed with immunoSEQ multiplex PCR; in TCRdb, only in-frame clones are kept and a portion is missing. This table has about 2.3 million clones, more than 80% appearing once. Sequenced material: naive CD4+ T cells from PBMCs. Indicated subset: CD45RA+ positively selected. These receptors came from a young man in good health. Some clones in this sample may be carry-over from other donors' samples.

The chain carries TRBV5-8 and TRBJ2-3, with D unclear. The CDR3 runs to 13 residues. Germline CDR1 and CDR2: SGHTS and YDEGEE. The V and J ends lost 7 bases and 6 bases respectively, with 15 bases between them. The DNA for the CDR3 is TGTGCCAGCTCGTGGGTACCCCGCGATACGCAGTATTTT. Translated: CASSWVPRDTQYF.

The V and J genes are TRBV28 and TRBJ2-3; D is ambiguous. Trimming cost V 4 bases and J 6 bases, with 20 bases left between them. In germline, CDR1 is MDHEN, CDR2 SYDVKM. This CDR3 region has 16 residues. CDR3 DNA sequence: TGTGCCAGCAGTTCAAACCACGGTCGACGGACGGATACGCAGTATTTT. It codes for CASSSNHGRRTDTQYF.

The chain uses TRBV5-1 and TRBJ1-5; the match to TRBD1 covers 7 bases. V trimming: 2 bases; J trimming: 2 bases; junction bases outside the gene matches: 4. This CDR3 is built from 15 residues. The germline V gene encodes CDR1 SGHRS and CDR2 YFSETQ. CDR3 nucleotide sequence: TGCGCCAGCAGCTTCACTACAGGGGGCAATCAGCCCCAGCATTTT. This codes for CASSFTTGGNQPQHF.

This sequence joins TRBV4-3 and TRBJ1-5; D unclear. Trimming stripped 0 bases from V and 7 bases from J, with 7 bases between. This CDR3 has 13 amino acids. CDR1 LGHNA and CDR2 YSLEER come from the germline V gene. Here the CDR3 reads CASSQDLRQPQHF. The CDR3 region has the DNA TGCGCCAGCAGCCAAGATCTGAGGCAGCCCCAGCATTTT.

Only a few counts were recorded for this clone. The rearrangement joins TRBV28 to TRBJ1-2, with a weak D call TRBD1 (6 bases). The germline CDR1 and CDR2 sequences are MDHEN and SYDVKM. CDR3 size: 13 residues. V dropped 6 bases and J dropped 4 bases, with 12 bases sitting between them. The chain's CDR3 is CASRGGHLYGYTF. DNA of the CDR3: TGTGCCAGCAGGGGGGGACACCTCTATGGCTACACCTTC.

This rearrangement joins TRBV6-5 to TRBJ2-5; D possibly corresponds to TRBD2 (6 bases). Germline CDR1 is MNHEY and CDR2 is SVGAGI. The CDR3 loop spans 15 amino acids. Trimming shortened V by 0 bases and J by 4 bases, and 12 bases separated the two germline ends. The CDR3 region is CASSYSKLAGETQYF. The CDR3, as DNA: TGTGCCAGCAGTTACTCGAAACTAGCAGGAGAGACCCAGTACTTC.

The chain combines TRBV16 with TRBJ2-7, with D possibly matching TRBD2 (6 bases). Germline CDR1 and CDR2: KGHSY and FQNENV. Trimming cost V 2 bases and J 3 bases, with 26 bases left between them. This CDR3 has 19 amino acids. The CDR3 region is CASSQIAPIREAAVYEQYF. The CDR3 bases are TGTGCCAGCAGCCAAATAGCCCCTATTAGGGAGGCGGCCGTCTACGAGCAGTACTTC.